These T cell receptor beta chains were read from a single sample in a study of blood T cells in healthy people across ages. From the 5' RACE reads, TCRdb called clonotypes with MiXCR, one entry per CDR3 protein. The top ten clones hold roughly 18% of a sample with roughly 500,000 distinct CDR3 sequences, about 25% of them seen once. The sequenced sample was blood. These receptors came from a woman aged 70-85 years in good health. CDR3s include the opening cysteine and the closing phenylalanine or tryptophan. The D gene is left open where the match is weak. Clone size appears in some rows only: once, few, many, or a class for an expanded clone.

>TRBD2|-|TRBJ2-3|TRBV7-2
TGTGCCAGCAGCTTAGCGGGACTAGCGGGGGCCTACACAGATACGCAGTATTTT
CASSLAGLAGAYTDTQYF
>TRBD2|-|TRBJ2-3|TRBV7-2
TGTGCCAGCAGCCGGGGACTAGCGGGGGGGCGGACACTTTCGGATACGCAGTATTTT
CASSRGLAGGRTLSDTQYF
>TRBD1|many|TRBJ1-4|TRBV18
TGTGCCAGCCAGACGGACAGGTCTAATGAAAAACTGTTTTTT
CASQTDRSNEKLFF
>-|many|TRBJ2-6|TRBV29-1
TGCAGCGTTGAAGTAACAGGAGGCAACGTCCTGACTTTC
CSVEVTGGNVLTF
>TRBD2|-|TRBJ2-1|TRBV10-2
TGCGCCAGCAGAGGGACTAGCGGGGACTCCTACAATGAGCAGTTCTTC
CASRGTSGDSYNEQFF
>-|few|TRBJ2-5|TRBV11-2
TGTGCCAGCAGCGCCACGGGCGGGGCTTGGGAGACCCAGTACTTC
CASSATGGAWETQYF
>TRBD1|once|TRBJ1-1|TRBV20-1
TGCAGTGCTCCCACAGGGGGGGACACTGAAGCTTTCTTT
CSAPTGGDTEAFF
>TRBD2|few|TRBJ2-3|TRBV7-2
TGTGCCAGCAGCACCGGGACTAGCGGGGGGCCAAGCACAGATACGCAGTATTTT
CASSTGTSGGPSTDTQYF
>TRBD1|-|TRBJ1-5|TRBV5-1
TGCGCCAGCAGCTTGGTCCGCAGGGGGCGCCTGGGCAATCAGCCCCAGCATTTT
CASSLVRRGRLGNQPQHF
>-|-|TRBJ2-2|TRBV7-6
TGTGCCAGCAGCCCCGAACCGAACACCGGGGAGCTGTTTTTT
CASSPEPNTGELFF
>-|-|TRBJ1-2|TRBV4-2
TGTGCCAGCAGCCAATCCCCGGGACACCGCTATGGCTACACCTTC
CASSQSPGHRYGYTF
>TRBD1|-|TRBJ1-1|TRBV7-2
TGTGCCAGCAGCTCAGAATATGGGACAGGGAGTATGGGGACTGAAGCTTTCTTT
CASSSEYGTGSMGTEAFF
>-|few|TRBJ2-5|TRBV11-1
TGTGCCAGCAGCTTAACAATCCAGCCTAGGTACCAAGAGACCCAGTACTTC
CASSLTIQPRYQETQYF
>-|-|TRBJ2-7|TRBV15
TGTGCCACCAGGAGGGACGGGTTTAGGGACGAGCAGTACTTC
CATRRDGFRDEQYF
>-|many|TRBJ1-1|TRBV5-1
TGCGCCAGCAGCCTTACACATATGAACACTGAAGCTTTCTTT
CASSLTHMNTEAFF
>TRBD1|many|TRBJ2-5|TRBV5-1
TGCGCCAGCAGCCCGGGACAGGGTGTAGAGACCCAGTACTTC
CASSPGQGVETQYF